This T cell receptor (beta chain) was sequenced during a study of control samples from healthy donors and cancer patients. Sequencing used immunoSEQ multiplex PCR; TCRdb keeps in-frame clones, though not all of them. The table shows approximately 17,000 clones, with approximately 91% occurring only once. V lost 1 base and J 1 base, leaving 10 bases between the germline ends. The germline V gene encodes CDR1 SGHVS and CDR2 FNYEAQ. CDR3 length: 15 amino acids. The sequenced sample was PBMCs. This chain links TRBV7-6 with TRBJ1-1; tentative D call: TRBD1 (5 bases). The sequence was obtained from a man in his 60s with head and neck cancer. CDR3 nucleotides: TGTGCCAGCAGCTTAGATGAGGGGACGAACACTGAAGCTTTCTTT. It specifies CASSLDEGTNTEAFF. The full variable domain, rest sourced from reference TRBV7-6 and TRBJ1-1, is GAGVSQSPRYKVTKRGQDVALRCDPISGHVSLYWYRQALGQGPEFLTYFNYEAQQDKSGLPNDRFSAERPEGSISTLTIQRTEQRDSAMYRCASSLDEGTNTEAFFGQGTRLTVV.